Listed below are T cell receptor beta chains from one sample, sequenced in a study of T-cell reconstitution after alpha-beta-depleted transplantation in children. TCRdb reanalysed the PCR reads using MiXCR and keeps one entry per CDR3 protein. Of 700,000 to 950,000 distinct CDR3 sequences in the sample, 16% were seen once. This specimen consisted of PBMCs, mostly from graft donor cells, obtained 360 days after TCRalphabeta/CD19-depleted stem cell transplant. Receptors originate from a male patient younger than 18 who had a stem cell transplant for acute lymphoblastic leukemia, so the T cells may come from the graft donor. CDR3s include the opening cysteine and the closing phenylalanine or tryptophan. The D gene is left open where the match is weak. Not all rows give a size; the values are once, few, many and, for expanded clones, a class.

>TRBJ1-1|.|.|TRBV27
TGTGCCAGCAGATGGGCCTGGGGTGAAGCTTTCTTT
CASRWAWGEAFF
>TRBJ2-3|many|TRBD1|TRBV20-1
TGCAGTGCCCAGCCGGGACAGGGGGGAGATACGCAGTATTTT
CSAQPGQGGDTQYF
>TRBJ2-7|few|TRBD2|TRBV27
TGTGCCACCATGGGGGTGACTAGCGGCTACGAGCAGTACTTC
CATMGVTSGYEQYF
>TRBJ2-1|few|TRBD1|TRBV5-1
TGCGCCAGCAGCCCAAGACAGGGGGCAAATGAGCAGTTCTTC
CASSPRQGANEQFF
>TRBJ2-7|few|.|TRBV29-1
TGCAGCGTTGAAGATAATCGTCTTAAGGGGAGCCTAGGGTACGAGCAGTACTTC
CSVEDNRLKGSLGYEQYF
>TRBJ2-2|few|.|TRBV25-1
TGTGCCAGCAGTGAGGGGGCCGGTGTCGGGGAGCTGTTTTTT
CASSEGAGVGELFF
>TRBJ2-4|few|.|TRBV20-1
TGCAGTGGAGGCAGGCTAGCCAAAAACATTCAGTACTTC
CSGGRLAKNIQYF
>TRBJ2-5|few|.|TRBV9
TGTGCCAGCAGCCTTGGGGCTGACGGGACCCAGTACTTC
CASSLGADGTQYF
>TRBJ2-1|.|TRBD2|TRBV7-8
TGTGCCAGCAGCTTAGCGTTTAGCGGGAGGCCATACTACAATGAGCAGTTCTTC
CASSLAFSGRPYYNEQFF
>TRBJ1-1|.|.|TRBV5-4
TGTGCCAGCAGCTTGGAGGATCTCGGCGGACTGTCCCTCGGGAACACTGAAGCTTTCTTT
CASSLEDLGGLSLGNTEAFF
>TRBJ2-4|.|.|TRBV20-1
TGCAGTGCTAGAGATAAAGGACGTACGGCCAAAAACATTCAGTACTTC
CSARDKGRTAKNIQYF
>TRBJ2-7|few|.|TRBV29-1
TGCAGCGCGGGCCTTGGCGGGCAGACCTACGAGCAGTACTTC
CSAGLGGQTYEQYF
>TRBJ1-5|many|.|TRBV9
TGTGCCAGCAGCGCCACGGACAGCGGGACTAATCAGCCCCAGCATTTT
CASSATDSGTNQPQHF
>TRBJ2-2|few|.|TRBV19
TGTGCCAGTAGTATAGAGGGGACCTTGGCCACCGGGGAGCTGTTTTTT
CASSIEGTLATGELFF
>TRBJ2-7|few|.|TRBV27
TGTGCCAGCAGTTTATCGTCGTACGGCTCCTACGAGCAGTACTTC
CASSLSSYGSYEQYF
>TRBJ2-7|few|.|TRBV29-1
TGCAGCGTTGAAGGGCGGGGTTCTAGGGACGAGCAGTACTTC
CSVEGRGSRDEQYF
>TRBJ2-7|.|.|TRBV4-1
TGCGCCAGCAGCCAAGGGTCCAGAAGCTACGAGCAGTACTTC
CASSQGSRSYEQYF
>TRBJ2-3|.|TRBD2|TRBV5-1
TGCGCCAGCAGGGATAGCGGGATTAGCACAGATACGCAGTATTTT
CASRDSGISTDTQYF
>TRBJ2-5|.|.|TRBV15
TGTGCCACCAGCAGAGATCCCGGGAAACAAGAGACCCAGTACTTC
CATSRDPGKQETQYF
>TRBJ2-1|few|.|TRBV2
TGTGCCACCGAAGCCAGGGATCCCAACGGGCAGTTCTTC
CATEARDPNGQFF
>TRBJ2-3|few|.|TRBV4-2
TGTGCCAGCAGTCAGCAGACCAGAAATTACGACACAGATACGCAGTATTTT
CASSQQTRNYDTDTQYF
>TRBJ2-1|few|.|TRBV20-1
TGCAGTGCTACAGATCGGGGTGAGCAGTTCTTC
CSATDRGEQFF
>TRBJ2-5|.|.|TRBV11-3
TGTGCCAGCAGCTTAGGCCTTTCCGCAACAGGGCAAGAGACCCAGTACTTC
CASSLGLSATGQETQYF
>TRBJ2-7|few|.|TRBV5-1
TGCGCCAGCAGCCCAGCGGTTTACGAGCAGTACTTC
CASSPAVYEQYF
>TRBJ2-7|few|TRBD2|TRBV5-1
TGCGCCAGCAGCTTGGAGTATACTAGCGGGGATTCCTACGAGCAGTACTTC
CASSLEYTSGDSYEQYF
>TRBJ2-7|.|TRBD2|TRBV2
TGTGCCACCGGCGTGGCGGGGGACGAGCAGTACTTC
CATGVAGDEQYF
>TRBJ2-7|.|.|TRBV6-1
TGTGCCAGCAGTGAACCGGTTGGGAGCTCCTACGAGCAGTACTTC
CASSEPVGSSYEQYF
>TRBJ2-7|.|.|TRBV20-1
TGCAGTGCTAGGGGACTTTCGACCTCCTACGAGCAGTACTTC
CSARGLSTSYEQYF
>TRBJ2-5|few|TRBD1|TRBV29-1
TGCAGCGCCGGGGACAGGCAAGAGACCCAGTACTTC
CSAGDRQETQYF
>TRBJ2-5|.|.|TRBV5-1
TGCGCCAGCAGCTCGGAAATCCAAGAGACCCAGTACTTC
CASSSEIQETQYF
>TRBJ2-3|many|.|TRBV27
TGTGCCAGCAGTTTACGGGAAAGCACAGATACGCAGTATTTT
CASSLRESTDTQYF
>TRBJ2-7|few|TRBD1|TRBV28
TGTGCCAGCAGTTGGGACAGTCCTAGAGAGCAGTACTTC
CASSWDSPREQYF
>TRBJ2-1|.|.|TRBV7-3
TGTGCCAGCAGCCCTCAAGGGGGAGGGCCCAGGAATGAGCAGTTCTTC
CASSPQGGGPRNEQFF
>TRBJ2-7|.|TRBD2|TRBV5-1
TGCGCCAGCAGCTGGGGCATTCGGACTAGCGGTTCCTTATACTCCTACGAGCAGTACTTC
CASSWGIRTSGSLYSYEQYF
>TRBJ2-2|.|TRBD1|TRBV5-1
TGCGCCAGCAGCGGACAGGGATTGGGTGACGGGGAGCTGTTTTTT
CASSGQGLGDGELFF
>TRBJ2-7|many|.|TRBV12-3/TRBV12-4
TGTGCCAGCAGTTTTGGGGGAGGCAGAACCTACGAGCAGTACTTC
CASSFGGGRTYEQYF
>TRBJ2-5|few|.|TRBV15
TGTGCCACCAGCAGGAGGGCTACAGCGTACCAAGAGACCCAGTACTTC
CATSRRATAYQETQYF
>TRBJ2-6|few|.|TRBV18
TGTGCCAGCTCAGTTAAACTCTCTGGGGCCAACGTCCTGACTTTC
CASSVKLSGANVLTF
>TRBJ2-5|few|.|TRBV7-8
TGTGCCAGCAGCTTAGTTTGGGGCAGGCAGCCCCAACAAGAGACCCAGTACTTC
CASSLVWGRQPQQETQYF
>TRBJ2-1|.|TRBD2|TRBV7-6
TGTGCCAGCAGCTTAGGGAGACTAGCGGGTAGCTCCTACAATGAGCAGTTCTTC
CASSLGRLAGSSYNEQFF
>TRBJ2-7|few|TRBD1|TRBV10-3
TGTGCCATCAGTGGGATTGACAGGGGGCTGTCAGAGCAGTACTTC
CAISGIDRGLSEQYF
>TRBJ1-1|few|.|TRBV5-6
TGTGCCAGCAGCTTTGGCAGGGGCCACACTGAAGCTTTCTTT
CASSFGRGHTEAFF
>TRBJ2-7|.|.|TRBV2
TGTGCCAGCCAGGGGAGCGGGACCTCTAAATGGCAGTACTTC
CASQGSGTSKWQYF
>TRBJ1-2|once|TRBD1|TRBV7-8
TGTGCCAGCAGCTTAGGTCGGGTGGACAGGGGGCGAGACTATGGCCACACCTTC
CASSLGRVDRGRDYGHTF
>TRBJ2-1|few|TRBD2|TRBV25-1
TGTGCCAGCGGGACTAGCTGGGGCAACAATGAGCAGTTCTTC
CASGTSWGNNEQFF
>TRBJ2-7|few|.|TRBV10-3
TGTGCCATCAGTGAATGGAGGGCCAAGCAGTACTTC
CAISEWRAKQYF
>TRBJ2-1|.|TRBD2|TRBV6-5
TGTGCCAGCAGTTATGCCACGGGAGGGCCGCGTGAGCAGTTCTTC
CASSYATGGPREQFF
>TRBJ2-3|.|.|TRBV5-1
TGCGCCAGCAGCACTGACAGGCGAACAGATACGCAGTATTTT
CASSTDRRTDTQYF
>TRBJ1-1|few|.|TRBV5-1
TGCGCCAGCAGCTTGGCCATCGCAGGGTACACTGAAGCTTTCTTT
CASSLAIAGYTEAFF
>TRBJ2-5|.|TRBD2|TRBV3-1
TGTGCCAGCAGCCCATCACCCACTTGGACTAGCGGGAAAGAGACCCAGTACTTC
CASSPSPTWTSGKETQYF
>TRBJ1-2|many|.|TRBV2
TGTGCCAGCAGGGGCTATGGCTACACCTTC
CASRGYGYTF
>TRBJ2-1|.|TRBD1|TRBV10-2
TGCGCCAGCAGAGGGGGCTTCTACAATGAGCAGTTCTTC
CASRGGFYNEQFF
>TRBJ1-1|few|.|TRBV29-1
TGCAGCGTTGTTACCCCGAGAACAAACACTGAAGCTTTCTTT
CSVVTPRTNTEAFF
>TRBJ2-5|many|.|TRBV20-1
TGCAGTGCTAGAGATTTAGAGACCCAGTACTTC
CSARDLETQYF